The clone carrying this TCR beta chain was picked up many times. Time point of the sample: patch test 3, about 24 weeks after DPC sensitization. Treatment given: therapeutic diphenylcyclopropenone sensitization with weekly scalp DPC. The sample comes from a study of human T cells and chemical hapten exposure. TCRdb processed the RACE reads anew with MiXCR; each CDR3 protein has one entry. The table shows around 150,000 distinct CDR3 sequences, with 28% occurring only once. CDR1 and CDR2 (germline): DFQATT, SNEGSKA (reference sequence). With V trimmed by 5 bases and J by 3 bases, 3 bases remained unmatched. This CDR3 spans 12 amino acids.

The material was whole blood, obtained in connection with sensitization to the hapten diphenylcyclopropenone (DPC). This clonotype was sampled from a woman younger than 30 with alopecia areata. Some clones in this sample may be carry-over from other donors' samples. V gene TRBV20-1 combines with J gene TRBJ2-7, with TRBD2 matching over 8 bases. The CDR3 sequence: CSAAGGGYEQYF. CDR3 nucleotides: TGCAGTGCTGCCGGGGGGGGCTACGAGCAGTACTTC.